This T cell receptor beta chain was sequenced during a study of cytomegalovirus exposure and HLA in healthy donors. PCR primers comprised 60 Vbeta and 13 Jbeta primers. The table came from immunoSEQ multiplex PCR; TCRdb's copy has only in-frame clones and leaves some out. The sample holds about 160,000 clones, approximately 77% seen once. CDR3 length: 17 amino acids. Trimming removed 4 bases from V and 3 bases from J; junction bases left unmatched: 13. From germline, CDR1 is SGHNT and CDR2 YYREEE (reference sequence). The sequence came from a male donor in good health and CMV-seronegative. J is TRBJ2-1 and V is TRBV5-4, with 7 bases identical to TRBD2. The specimen was PBMCs. The CDR3 region has the DNA TGTGCCAGCAGCCCTACTTCTCGCGGGGGACTCTACAATGAGCAGTTCTTC. Translation: CASSPTSRGGLYNEQFF.